These T cell receptor beta chains were read from a single sample in a study of blood T cell repertoires in COVID-19. The table came from immunoSEQ multiplex PCR; TCRdb's copy has only in-frame clones and leaves some out. The table lists 150,000 to 200,000 clones, over 80% of them singletons, with approximately 12% in the top ten. The material sequenced was peripheral blood. These receptors came from a man aged 65-85 years who had recovered from COVID-19. CDR3s include the opening cysteine and the closing phenylalanine or tryptophan. The D gene is left open where the match is weak. The size field is filled for only some rows; it gives once, few, many or a size class.

j_call: TRBJ2-1
clone_size: NA
v_call: TRBV6-2/TRBV6-3
d_call: TRBD2
cdr3_aa: CASSSTSGYPRYNEQFF
cdr3_nt: TGTGCCAGCAGTTCGACTAGCGGGTATCCAAGGTACAATGAGCAGTTCTTC

j_call: TRBJ2-5
clone_size: NA
v_call: TRBV5-5
d_call: TRBD2
cdr3_aa: CASSPYMLAGELETQYF
cdr3_nt: TGTGCCAGCAGCCCCTACATGTTAGCGGGTGAATTGGAGACCCAGTACTTC

j_call: TRBJ2-7
clone_size: NA
v_call: TRBV28
d_call: NA
cdr3_aa: CASSTTGKGGGYEQYF
cdr3_nt: TGTGCCAGCAGTACCACAGGGAAAGGTGGGGGCTACGAGCAGTACTTC

j_call: TRBJ2-7
clone_size: NA
v_call: TRBV9
d_call: NA
cdr3_aa: CASSRQGGEKPYF
cdr3_nt: TGTGCCAGCAGCCGCCAAGGGGGGGAGAAACCGTACTTC

j_call: TRBJ2-1
clone_size: NA
v_call: TRBV30
d_call: TRBD2
cdr3_aa: CAWSASGIEQFF
cdr3_nt: TGTGCCTGGAGTGCCAGCGGGATTGAGCAGTTCTTC

j_call: TRBJ2-2
clone_size: NA
v_call: TRBV12-5
d_call: TRBD2
cdr3_aa: CASGASGNNTGELFF
cdr3_nt: TGTGCTAGTGGTGCCAGCGGGAATAACACCGGGGAGCTGTTTTTT

j_call: TRBJ1-5
clone_size: NA
v_call: TRBV19
d_call: NA
cdr3_aa: CASSMFGNQPQHF
cdr3_nt: TGTGCCAGTAGTATGTTCGGCAATCAGCCCCAGCATTTT

j_call: TRBJ1-1
clone_size: NA
v_call: TRBV28
d_call: TRBD1
cdr3_aa: CASSLRQGNTEAFF
cdr3_nt: TGTGCCAGCAGTTTAAGACAGGGGAACACTGAAGCTTTCTTT

j_call: TRBJ1-1
clone_size: once
v_call: TRBV18
d_call: NA
cdr3_aa: CASSPQSTMNTEAFF
cdr3_nt: TGTGCCAGCTCACCACAGTCTACTATGAACACTGAAGCTTTCTTT

j_call: TRBJ2-2
clone_size: NA
v_call: TRBV7-6
d_call: TRBD1
cdr3_aa: CASSFIPGTEETGELFF
cdr3_nt: TGTGCCAGCAGCTTTATACCCGGGACAGAAGAAACCGGGGAGCTGTTTTTT

j_call: TRBJ2-5
clone_size: NA
v_call: TRBV6-1
d_call: NA
cdr3_aa: CASSEGVVVGGETQYF
cdr3_nt: TGTGCCAGCAGTGAAGGAGTCGTAGTTGGGGGGGAGACCCAGTACTTC

j_call: TRBJ2-7
clone_size: NA
v_call: TRBV27
d_call: TRBD2
cdr3_aa: CASSLGKGLAGPYEQYF
cdr3_nt: TGTGCCAGCAGTTTAGGCAAAGGGCTAGCGGGTCCCTACGAGCAGTACTTC

j_call: TRBJ1-2
clone_size: NA
v_call: TRBV5-6
d_call: TRBD1
cdr3_aa: CASSARTGGYGYTF
cdr3_nt: TGTGCCAGCAGCGCGCGGACAGGGGGCTATGGCTACACCTTC

j_call: TRBJ1-2
clone_size: NA
v_call: TRBV4-3
d_call: TRBD1
cdr3_aa: CASSRQPGAGGNYGYTF
cdr3_nt: TGCGCCAGCAGCCGACAGCCGGGGGCAGGGGGGAACTATGGCTACACCTTC

j_call: TRBJ2-4
clone_size: NA
v_call: TRBV12-3/TRBV12-4
d_call: NA
cdr3_aa: CASSPGAKNIQYF
cdr3_nt: TGTGCCAGCAGTCCAGGAGCCAAAAACATTCAGTACTTC

j_call: TRBJ2-5
clone_size: NA
v_call: TRBV7-2
d_call: NA
cdr3_aa: CASDSRERETQYF
cdr3_nt: TGTGCCAGCGATAGTCGGGAGAGGGAGACCCAGTACTTC

j_call: TRBJ2-1
clone_size: NA
v_call: TRBV12-3/TRBV12-4
d_call: NA
cdr3_aa: CASSLGDEQFF
cdr3_nt: TGTGCCAGCAGTTTGGGCGATGAGCAGTTCTTC

j_call: TRBJ1-1
clone_size: NA
v_call: TRBV10-3
d_call: NA
cdr3_aa: CAIWTPMNTEAFF
cdr3_nt: TGTGCCATCTGGACTCCTATGAACACTGAAGCTTTCTTT

j_call: TRBJ2-7
clone_size: NA
v_call: TRBV6-6
d_call: TRBD2
cdr3_aa: CASRAAGVTSYEQYF
cdr3_nt: TGTGCCAGCAGAGCAGCGGGAGTTACCTCCTACGAGCAGTACTTC

j_call: TRBJ2-5
clone_size: few
v_call: TRBV27
d_call: TRBD1
cdr3_aa: CASSLGQKETQYF
cdr3_nt: TGTGCCAGCAGTTTGGGACAGAAAGAGACCCAGTACTTC

j_call: TRBJ2-1
clone_size: NA
v_call: TRBV6-5
d_call: TRBD2
cdr3_aa: CASRSGRSYNEQFF
cdr3_nt: TGTGCCAGCAGGAGCGGGAGATCCTACAATGAGCAGTTCTTC

j_call: TRBJ2-1
clone_size: NA
v_call: TRBV4-1
d_call: TRBD1
cdr3_aa: CASSQAGRGSSYNEQFF
cdr3_nt: TGCGCCAGCAGCCAAGCGGGCAGGGGGTCGTCCTACAATGAGCAGTTCTTC

j_call: TRBJ2-1
clone_size: NA
v_call: TRBV11-2
d_call: TRBD2
cdr3_aa: CASSLATSLTYNEQFF
cdr3_nt: TGTGCCAGCAGCCTAGCGACTAGCCTGACCTACAATGAGCAGTTCTTC

j_call: TRBJ2-1
clone_size: once
v_call: TRBV6-4
d_call: NA
cdr3_aa: CASSAGLGGNNEQFF
cdr3_nt: TGTGCCAGCAGTGCAGGGCTGGGTGGAAACAATGAGCAGTTCTTC

j_call: TRBJ2-3
clone_size: NA
v_call: TRBV24-1
d_call: NA
cdr3_aa: CATSSGSADTQYF
cdr3_nt: TGTGCCACCAGTTCGGGGAGCGCAGATACGCAGTATTTT

j_call: TRBJ1-1
clone_size: NA
v_call: TRBV9
d_call: TRBD1
cdr3_aa: CASSVGGGGKRLTEAFF
cdr3_nt: TGTGCCAGCAGCGTAGGAGGAGGGGGCAAGCGACTCACTGAAGCTTTCTTT

j_call: TRBJ2-5
clone_size: once
v_call: TRBV3-1/TRBV3-2
d_call: NA
cdr3_aa: CASSQDTVQETQYF
cdr3_nt: TGTGCCAGCAGCCAAGATACAGTACAAGAGACCCAGTACTTC

j_call: TRBJ2-7
clone_size: once
v_call: TRBV6-5
d_call: TRBD2
cdr3_aa: CASSRTAGGSYEQYF
cdr3_nt: TGTGCCAGCAGTAGGACAGCGGGAGGCTCCTACGAGCAGTACTTC

j_call: TRBJ1-2
clone_size: NA
v_call: TRBV28
d_call: NA
cdr3_aa: CASSYALGGYTF
cdr3_nt: TGTGCCAGCAGTTACGCCCTGGGCGGCTACACCTTC

j_call: TRBJ1-2
clone_size: NA
v_call: TRBV28
d_call: TRBD1
cdr3_aa: CASSRTGGDGYTF
cdr3_nt: TGTGCCAGCAGTCGGACAGGGGGCGATGGCTACACCTTC

j_call: TRBJ2-7
clone_size: NA
v_call: TRBV24-1
d_call: NA
cdr3_aa: CATSQQGTYEQYF
cdr3_nt: TGTGCCACCAGCCAACAGGGAACCTACGAGCAGTACTTC

j_call: TRBJ2-3
clone_size: many
v_call: TRBV9
d_call: NA
cdr3_aa: CASSFADTQYF
cdr3_nt: TGTGCCAGCAGCTTCGCAGATACGCAGTATTTT

j_call: TRBJ1-4
clone_size: NA
v_call: TRBV3-1/TRBV3-2
d_call: NA
cdr3_aa: CASSSRGNNEKLFF
cdr3_nt: TGTGCCAGCAGCTCGAGGGGGAATAATGAAAAACTGTTTTTT

j_call: TRBJ1-2
clone_size: NA
v_call: TRBV6-1
d_call: NA
cdr3_aa: CASSEEGRDIGDTF
cdr3_nt: TGTGCCAGCAGTGAAGAAGGAAGGGACATCGGCGACACCTTC

j_call: TRBJ1-6
clone_size: few
v_call: TRBV7-2
d_call: NA
cdr3_aa: CASSLVGDSPLHF
cdr3_nt: TGTGCCAGCAGCTTAGTCGGTGATTCACCCCTCCACTTT

j_call: TRBJ2-1
clone_size: NA
v_call: TRBV3-1/TRBV3-2
d_call: NA
cdr3_aa: CASSQAFGNEQFF
cdr3_nt: TGTGCCAGCAGCCAAGCCTTCGGGAATGAGCAGTTCTTC

j_call: TRBJ2-7
clone_size: few
v_call: TRBV10-1
d_call: NA
cdr3_aa: CASSESSAGEQYF
cdr3_nt: TGCGCCAGCAGTGAGTCGTCTGCCGGCGAGCAGTACTTC

j_call: TRBJ2-3
clone_size: NA
v_call: TRBV9
d_call: NA
cdr3_aa: CASSVTLRDTDLRGTDTQYF
cdr3_nt: TGTGCCAGCAGCGTAACCCTCCGGGACACGGATCTCCGCGGCACAGATACGCAGTATTTT

j_call: TRBJ1-2
clone_size: NA
v_call: TRBV4-3
d_call: TRBD1
cdr3_aa: CASSQDRGQGLGGYIF
cdr3_nt: TGCGCCAGCAGCCAAGATCGGGGACAGGGACTCGGTGGCTACATCTTC

j_call: TRBJ2-7
clone_size: NA
v_call: TRBV28
d_call: NA
cdr3_aa: CASTTSYEQYF
cdr3_nt: TGTGCCAGCACTACTTCCTACGAGCAGTACTTC

j_call: TRBJ2-7
clone_size: NA
v_call: TRBV6-6
d_call: NA
cdr3_aa: CASSYSIQGDEQYF
cdr3_nt: TGTGCCAGCAGTTACTCGATACAGGGCGACGAGCAGTACTTC

j_call: TRBJ1-3
clone_size: NA
v_call: TRBV19
d_call: NA
cdr3_aa: CATRGLSLNTIYF
cdr3_nt: TGTGCCACCCGCGGACTAAGCCTAAACACCATATATTTT

j_call: TRBJ2-1
clone_size: NA
v_call: TRBV4-1
d_call: NA
cdr3_aa: CASSQLPGNLGEQFF
cdr3_nt: TGCGCCAGCAGCCAACTCCCAGGAAACTTAGGAGAGCAGTTCTTC

j_call: TRBJ1-3
clone_size: NA
v_call: TRBV28
d_call: NA
cdr3_aa: CASSLGNSGNTIYF
cdr3_nt: TGTGCCAGCAGTTTAGGCAACTCTGGAAACACCATATATTTT

j_call: TRBJ2-1
clone_size: NA
v_call: TRBV19
d_call: TRBD2
cdr3_aa: CASSTGLAGNNEQFF
cdr3_nt: TGTGCCAGTAGTACCGGACTAGCGGGAAACAATGAGCAGTTCTTC

j_call: TRBJ1-5
clone_size: NA
v_call: TRBV28
d_call: NA
cdr3_aa: CASSRGGAGFQPQHF
cdr3_nt: TGTGCCAGCAGTAGGGGGGGTGCAGGATTTCAGCCCCAGCATTTT

j_call: TRBJ1-6
clone_size: few
v_call: TRBV25-1
d_call: TRBD1
cdr3_aa: CASSVPGQGASSPLHF
cdr3_nt: TGTGCCAGCAGTGTCCCGGGACAGGGGGCATCTTCACCCCTCCACTTT